This record looks at one T cell receptor (beta chain) sequence and its context. Antigen: not known. There are 14 residues in the CDR3. With 4 bases removed from V and 3 bases from J, the gap between germline ends came to 9 bases. The germline CDR1 and CDR2 sequences are SGHTA and FQGTGA. This record belongs to a study of CD8+ T cells in alopecia areata. General observations from the study: Clonality exceeded that of normal scalp in lesional scalp, most notably in alopecia totalis/universalis.

The authors extracted RNA and reverse transcribed it into cDNA as the sequencing template. The repertoire was sequenced with immunoSEQ multiplex PCR; TCRdb's copy has only in-frame clones and lacks some. The profile shows 200,000 to 250,000 clones, 45% to 70% of them singletons. The sample consisted of CD8+ T cells sorted from blood. This chain connects TRBV7-3 to TRBJ2-2, with D perhaps matching TRBD1 (5 bases). This clonotype was obtained from a human donor in good health. The CDR3 DNA sequence: TGTGCCAGCAGCTCAGGGCCTTACACCGGGGAGCTGTTTTTT. This codes for CASSSGPYTGELFF.